These 14 T cell receptor beta chains were all obtained from the same sample, sequenced in a study of blood T cell repertoires in COVID-19. The protocol was immunoSEQ multiplex PCR, while the TCRdb copy is restricted to in-frame clones and leaves out a portion. The sample contains tens of thousands of clones, roughly 84% of which appear only once. Sequenced material: peripheral blood. Every receptor here comes from a man aged 50-60 years with acute or convalescent COVID-19.

The chain links TRBV4-3 to TRBJ1-2; no firm D call. This CDR3 comprises 15 residues. V shed 0 bases and J shed 2 bases, with 10 bases lying between them. CDR1 and CDR2 (germline): LGHNA, YSLEER. The CDR3 here is CASSQENSLNYGYTF. CDR3 DNA sequence: TGCGCCAGCAGCCAAGAGAACTCCTTGAACTATGGCTACACCTTC.

CDR3 nucleotide sequence: TGTGCCTGGGGACAGGGGGCTAGCAATCAGCCCCAGCATTTT. Its translation: CAWGQGASNQPQHF. The genes are TRBV30 and TRBJ1-5, with 11 bases identical to TRBD1. The CDR3 runs 14 residues. V was pared by 5 bases and J by 0 bases, with 0 bases of the junction left unmatched. The germline V gene encodes CDR1 GTSNPN and CDR2 SVGIG (reference sequence).

V and J are TRBV5-1 and TRBJ2-5; tentative D call: TRBD2 (6 bases). CDR1 is SGHRS, CDR2 YFSETQ, per germline. V lost 3 bases to trimming and J lost 5 bases, with 14 bases between them. CDR3 length: 14 amino acids. The CDR3 DNA reads TGCGCCAGCAGCTCTCAGGGTCGGGGGGAGACCCAGTACTTC. Translation: CASSSQGRGETQYF.

The V and J genes are TRBV24-1 and TRBJ2-7; D may be TRBD1 (5 bases). Germline lookup yields CDR1 KGHDR and CDR2 SFDVKD. V was shortened by 4 bases and J by 4 bases, with 7 bases between the two germline ends. This CDR3 has 12 residues. CDR3 bases: TGTGCCACCAGTGACCACAGGTACGAGCAGTACTTC. Protein sequence: CATSDHRYEQYF.

The chain is built from TRBV27 and TRBJ2-7; 9 bases fit TRBD1. The CDR3 consists of 14 residues. V was pared by 6 bases and J by 6 bases, with 9 bases of the junction left unmatched. Germline assignment: CDR1 MNHEY and CDR2 SMNVEV (reference sequence). CDR3 protein: CASSLRQGGAEQYF. DNA of the CDR3: TGTGCCAGCAGCCTCCGACAGGGGGGGGCCGAGCAGTACTTC.

This clone was recorded once. The V call is TRBV30, the J call TRBJ1-5, with D unclear. Germline V gives CDR1 GTSNPN, CDR2 SVGIG (reference sequence). Trimming took off 2 bases at V and 4 bases at J, with 12 bases between the two ends. The CDR3 loop spans 14 amino acids. The CDR3 region has the DNA TGTGCCTGGAGTCGTTACAGACTAAATCAGCCCCAGCATTTT. Its translation is CAWSRYRLNQPQHF.

This chain uses TRBV28 with TRBJ1-2; 7 bases line up with TRBD1. V trimming: 5 bases; J trimming: 6 bases; junction bases outside the gene matches: 3. In germline, CDR1 is MDHEN, CDR2 SYDVKM. The CDR3 runs to 12 residues. CDR3 bases: TGTGCCAGCAGTGCGACAGGGCATGGCTACACCTTC. It yields the protein CASSATGHGYTF.

V usage is TRBV20-1 and J usage is TRBJ1-5; no firm D call. V lost 6 bases and J lost 0, with 15 bases in between. CDR1 DFQATT and CDR2 SNEGSKA come from the germline V gene (reference sequence). The CDR3 is 15 residues long. The CDR3 region has the DNA TGCAGTGCAAGTCCCGCAGGTTATAGCAATCAGCCCCAGCATTTT. Translation gives CSASPAGYSNQPQHF.

The V and J genes are TRBV4-2 and TRBJ1-2, with D perhaps matching TRBD1 (6 bases). The V gene lost 2 bases and the J gene lost 4 bases, with 11 bases spanning the gap. Germline CDR1 and CDR2: LGHNA and YNFKEQ. The CDR3 extends over 14 amino acids. The CDR3, as DNA: TGTGCCAGCAGCCAACGGACAGAACCCTATGGCTACACCTTC. Translation gives CASSQRTEPYGYTF.

The rearrangement joins TRBV15 to TRBJ2-7; 7 positions agree with TRBD1. Trimming removed 1 base from V and 2 bases from J; junction bases left unmatched: 5. There are 15 residues in the CDR3. CDR1 and CDR2 from the germline V gene are LNHNV and YYDKDF (reference sequence). The CDR3 loop reads CATSRVAGTAYEQYF. The CDR3 DNA is TGTGCCACCAGCAGAGTGGCCGGGACAGCCTACGAGCAGTACTTC.

The chain has TRBV7-9 and TRBJ1-2, with D unresolved. Germline CDR1 reads SEHNR; CDR2 reads FQNEAQ (reference sequence). V shed 1 base and J shed 13 bases, with 7 bases lying between them. The CDR3 runs to 10 residues. The CDR3 bases are TGTGCCAGCAGCTTAGGTGGAGTCACCTTC. Its translation is CASSLGGVTF.

The chain joins TRBV7-2 to TRBJ2-5; unclear D gene. This CDR3 has 13 residues. Trimming left V 3 bases short and J 2 bases short, with 7 bases between. The germline V gene encodes CDR1 SGHTA and CDR2 FQGNSA. CDR3: CASSLGPQETQYF. In DNA form, the CDR3 reads TGTGCCAGCAGCTTGGGCCCTCAAGAGACCCAGTACTTC.

This rearrangement joins TRBV27 to TRBJ1-3, with TRBD1 identical over 7 bases. V lost 9 bases and J lost 2; bases outside the gene matches: 4. CDR3 length: 13 amino acids. Germline lookup yields CDR1 MNHEY and CDR2 SMNVEV (reference sequence). The CDR3 loop is CARRDRAGNTIYF. In DNA form, the CDR3 reads TGTGCCAGGCGGGACAGAGCTGGAAACACCATATATTTT.

The chain has TRBV5-1 and TRBJ2-7; no reliable D call. CDR1 SGHRS and CDR2 YFSETQ come from the germline V gene. The CDR3 length is 12 residues. V was cut by 3 bases and J by 2 bases, with 6 bases left in between. CDR3 in amino acids: CASSSLTYEQYF. DNA of the CDR3: TGCGCCAGCAGCTCCCTAACCTACGAGCAGTACTTC.